The 10 T cell receptor beta chains below were found in one sample sequenced in a study of T cell responses to AZD1222 COVID-19 vaccine listed by TCRdb under 2021. Libraries were made using the immunoSEQ multiplex PCR assay. TCRdb took this table from immuneACCESS and kept in-frame rearrangements with V and J called. Such tables lack part of the clones; where checked against another copy, unresolved V genes explain under half of the gap, and the rest is unexplained. This sample lists some 120,000 clones; about 90% were detected once. Clones ranked in the top ten supply roughly 1.5% of the sample. The sample's time point label, in plain terms: about 28 days (+/-7) after the second vaccine dose. The specimen was peripheral blood, collected 28 days after the second AZD1222 dose. The source is an adult who received the AZD1222 COVID-19 vaccine.

Written as DNA, the CDR3 is TGTGCCAGCAGACCGCCCGACAGGGCTTTCTATGGCTACACCTTC. Translated: CASRPPDRAFYGYTF. This chain links TRBV6-5 with TRBJ1-2; 7 bases are a match to TRBD1. CDR1 and CDR2 from the germline V gene are MNHEY and SVGAGI. V gave up 6 bases and J gave up 4 bases; unmatched junction bases: 11. CDR3 size: 15 residues.

The chain uses TRBV30 and TRBJ1-6, with D hard to call. The CDR3 spans 15 residues. CDR1 and CDR2 from the germline V gene are GTSNPN and SVGIG (reference sequence). V dropped 0 bases and J dropped 2 bases, with 8 bases sitting between them. CDR3 protein: CAWSVQITYNSPLHF. CDR3 bases: TGTGCCTGGAGTGTCCAGATCACCTATAATTCACCCCTCCACTTT.

CDR3 sequence: CASSASGPGNYGYTF. The CDR3 coding sequence is TGTGCCAGCAGCGCATCGGGCCCAGGGAACTATGGCTACACCTTC. V usage is TRBV7-6 and J usage is TRBJ1-2, with a tentative D call TRBD1 (5 bases). Germline CDR1 reads SGHVS; CDR2 reads FNYEAQ. There are 15 residues in the CDR3. V was shortened by 5 bases and J by 2 bases, with 15 bases between the two germline ends.

The chain employs TRBV28 and TRBJ2-3; D is possibly TRBD2 (5 bases). V was pared by 6 bases and J by 5 bases, with 12 bases between. This CDR3 spans 13 amino acids. Germline values: CDR1 MDHEN, CDR2 SYDVKM. The CDR3 DNA sequence: TGTGCCAGCAGATTCGCGGGTGTAGATACGCAGTATTTT. Translated, it gives CASRFAGVDTQYF.

This chain joins TRBV27 and TRBJ2-1; D is unresolved. Trimming removed 3 bases from V and 9 bases from J, with 12 bases in between. Per the germline V gene, CDR1 is MNHEY and CDR2 is SMNVEV (reference sequence). CDR3 length: 13 amino acids. The CDR3 DNA follows: TGTGCCAGCAGTTTCGCCAGCCCCCCTGAGCAGTTCTTC. It yields the protein CASSFASPPEQFF.

This chain connects TRBV7-9 to TRBJ2-1; D perhaps matches TRBD2 (6 bases). V was cut by 3 bases and J by 3 bases, with 12 bases left in between. Germline CDR1 is SEHNR and CDR2 is FQNEAQ (reference sequence). The CDR3 sequence is 15 residues long. For the CDR3, the DNA is TGTGCCAGCAGCTTTGGCCAGGGACTCTACAATGAGCAGTTCTTC. Translated: CASSFGQGLYNEQFF.

The chain combines TRBV28 with TRBJ1-5; possible D gene TRBD1, 5 bases. The CDR3 consists of 15 residues. With 4 bases removed from V and 3 bases from J, the gap between germline ends came to 13 bases. CDR1 is MDHEN, CDR2 SYDVKM, per germline. The DNA of the CDR3 is TGTGCCAGCAGTTCCGGGGGGAGCTACAATCAGCCCCAGCATTTT. It specifies CASSSGGSYNQPQHF. The full variable domain, its missing parts supplied by reference TRBV28 and TRBJ1-5, is DVKVTQSSRYLVKRTGEKVFLECVQDMDHENMFWYRQDPGLGLRLIYFSYDVKMKEKGDIPEGYSVSREKKERFSLILESASTNQTSMYLCASSSGGSYNQPQHFGDGTRLSIL.

The chain recombines TRBV27 with TRBJ2-1; 8 bases align to TRBD2. There are 16 residues in the CDR3. J lost 9 bases, V lost 7 bases, and 17 bases had no gene match. CDR1 is MNHEY and CDR2 is SMNVEV in the germline V gene (reference sequence). The CDR3 loop reads CASIALGLAGLSEQFF. The CDR3 DNA is TGTGCCAGCATAGCGTTGGGTCTAGCGGGCTTAAGTGAGCAGTTCTTC.

The rearrangement uses TRBV28 and TRBJ1-6; D ambiguous. The CDR3 length is 13 residues. Trimming left V 2 bases short and J 8 bases short, with 7 bases between. Germline loops: CDR1 MDHEN, CDR2 SYDVKM. CDR3 sequence: CASSLQVDSPLHF. The DNA for the CDR3 is TGTGCCAGCAGTTTACAGGTGGATTCACCCCTCCACTTT.

This clone was observed once. The chain is built from TRBV10-2 and TRBJ1-2; D is possibly TRBD1 (5 bases). The CDR3 extends over 13 amino acids. Germline V gene sequence: CDR1 WSHSY, CDR2 SAAADI. The V and J ends lost 7 bases and 2 bases respectively, with 11 bases between them. The DNA of the CDR3 is TGCGCCAGCACCGGTCGGGGGAACTATGGCTACACCTTC. Amino acid sequence: CASTGRGNYGYTF.